The 10 T cell receptor beta chains reported below all come from one sample, sequenced in a study of blood T cell repertoires in COVID-19. Profiling relied on immunoSEQ multiplex PCR, and the TCRdb table lists in-frame clones only, not all of them. The sample lists fewer than 250,000 clones; approximately 85% were seen once. Sequenced: PBMCs or T cells enriched from blood (not recorded which). These receptors originate from a woman between 50 and 59 years old with acute COVID-19.

The V call is TRBV10-3, the J call TRBJ2-7, with D tentatively TRBD2 (7 bases). The CDR3 totals 16 residues. V lost 0 bases, J lost 2 bases, and 14 bases lay in between. Per germline, CDR1 ENHRY and CDR2 SYGVKD. The CDR3 region is CAISESRGGTTYEQYF. The CDR3 DNA reads as TGTGCCATCAGTGAGTCGAGGGGGGGCACTACCTACGAGCAGTACTTC.

The CDR3 protein is CASSNRVGNTEAFF. DNA of the CDR3: TGCGCCAGCAGCAACAGGGTTGGGAACACTGAAGCTTTCTTT. The chain recombines TRBV4-1 with TRBJ1-1, with D maybe TRBD1 (6 bases). The CDR3 sequence is 14 residues long. Per germline, CDR1 MGHRA and CDR2 YSYEKL. Trimming pared 5 bases from V and 1 base from J, leaving 11 bases between.

The V and J genes are TRBV6-2 or TRBV6-3 and TRBJ1-1; 8 nucleotides agree with TRBD1. This CDR3 contains 15 residues. After removal of 2 bases from V and 0 bases from J, the junction contained 2 bases not matched to a gene. Germline V gene sequence: CDR1 MNHEY, CDR2 SVGEGT. The CDR3, as DNA: TGTGCCAGCAGTTACAGGGGACAGGTGAACACTGAAGCTTTCTTT. This encodes CASSYRGQVNTEAFF.

V gene TRBV18 combines with J gene TRBJ1-1; D gene ambiguous. Between the trimmed V and J ends, which lost 0 bases and 5 bases, there was a span of 10 bases. The CDR3 is 14 amino acids. Germline CDR1 and CDR2: KGHSH and LQKENI. The chain's CDR3 is CASSPPDGVTEAFF. The DNA of the CDR3 is TGTGCCAGCTCACCACCGGACGGGGTGACTGAAGCTTTCTTT. The full variable domain, with the rest looked up from reference TRBV18 and TRBJ1-1, is NAGVMQNPRHLVRRRGQEARLRCSPMKGHSHVYWYRQLPEEGLKFMVYLQKENIIDESGMPKERFSAEFPKEGPSILRIQQVVRGDSAAYFCASSPPDGVTEAFFGQGTRLTVV.

The chain employs TRBV9 and TRBJ1-1; 11 bases align to TRBD1. V dropped 4 bases and J dropped 4; count of bases not matched to a gene: 6. This CDR3 is built from 15 residues. CDR1 and CDR2 (germline): SGDLS, YYNGEE. This CDR3 reads CASSNGQGAATEAFF. CDR3 DNA sequence: TGTGCCAGCAGCAACGGACAGGGGGCGGCCACTGAAGCTTTCTTT.

V usage is TRBV19 and J usage is TRBJ1-3, with D possibly matching TRBD1 (6 bases). CDR1 is LNHDA and CDR2 is SQIVND in the germline V gene (reference sequence). CDR3 length: 14 residues. CDR3 nucleotides: TGTGCTCCGCGGACAGAGAGCTCTGGAAACACCATATATTTT. Its translation is CAPRTESSGNTIYF.

V gene TRBV5-1 combines with J gene TRBJ1-1, with D perhaps TRBD1 (6 bases). The CDR3 contains 14 residues. V lost 4 bases and J lost 1, with 11 bases in between. Germline V gives CDR1 SGHRS, CDR2 YFSETQ. The CDR3 DNA follows: TGCGCCAGCAGCGGCGGACAGCCGAACACTGAAGCTTTCTTT. This codes for CASSGGQPNTEAFF.

The DNA of the CDR3 is TGTGCCAGCAGTTTATCGAGACAGCCTGGAGCTTTCTTT. It is translated as CASSLSRQPGAFF. This sequence joins TRBV27 and TRBJ1-1; D possibly corresponds to TRBD1 (5 bases). CDR1 MNHEY and CDR2 SMNVEV come from the germline V gene (reference sequence). V was cut by 0 bases and J by 10 bases, with 12 bases left in between. CDR3 length: 13 amino acids.

In this sample, this clone turned up once. The chain carries TRBV14 and TRBJ2-5; D remains ambiguous. CDR3 length equals 14 residues. V was cut by 5 bases and J by 5 bases, with 15 bases left in between. CDR1 is SGHDN, CDR2 FVKESK, per germline. The DNA for the CDR3 is TGTGCCAGCAGCTCCTCGAAAAGCATGGAGACCCAGTACTTC. Its protein product is CASSSSKSMETQYF.

The rearrangement uses TRBV24-1 and TRBJ2-4; 10 bases fit TRBD1. The CDR3 length is 17 residues. Looked up from germline, CDR1 is KGHDR and CDR2 is SFDVKD. V was clipped by 4 bases and J by 7 bases; unmatched bases: 12. The chain's CDR3 is CATSEHPGQGCLNIQYF. CDR3 nucleotides: TGTGCCACCAGTGAGCATCCGGGACAGGGGTGTTTGAACATTCAGTACTTC.